The 3 T cell receptor beta chains given below trace back to one sample, sequenced in a study of T cell changes during pregnancy in multiple sclerosis. Profiled with immunoSEQ multiplex PCR; TCRdb holds only in-frame clones, not every one. This sample carries some 49,000 clones, approximately 90% of them seen once, and the ten largest clones take roughly 2.7%. The sequenced sample was CD8+ T cells from peripheral blood mononuclear cells, obtained in the second trimester of pregnancy. The receptors originated from a female donor with multiple sclerosis, enrolled in a pregnancy study.

The V call is TRBV7-9, the J call TRBJ1-5; D remains unclear. V was clipped by 8 bases and J by 4 bases, with 9 bases between them. Germline values: CDR1 SEHNR, CDR2 FQNEAQ (reference sequence). CDR3 size: 12 residues. The CDR3 coding sequence is TGTGCCAGCGGCGGTGGGAATCAGCCCCAGCATTTT. Translating gives CASGGGNQPQHF.

The sample holds a few counts of this clone. The rearrangement uses TRBV4-1 and TRBJ1-1; D is uncertain. The CDR3 runs 13 residues. The V end lost 0 bases, the J end lost 8 bases, and 10 bases lay between the germline ends. Per germline, CDR1 MGHRA and CDR2 YSYEKL. CDR3 in DNA: TGCGCCAGCAGCCAAGAAGGCGGGAGGGAAGCTTTCTTT. Its translation: CASSQEGGREAFF.

The chain has TRBV4-3 and TRBJ2-1, with 8 bases that match TRBD1. The CDR3 loop spans 16 amino acids. J gave up 4 bases and V 1 base, and 6 bases lay outside the gene matches. Germline V gene sequence: CDR1 LGHNA, CDR2 YSLEER. Here the CDR3 reads CASSQVRQGRYNEQFF. The CDR3 region has the DNA TGCGCCAGCAGCCAAGTACGACAGGGGAGGTACAATGAGCAGTTCTTC.